One sample yielded the 30 T cell receptor beta chains listed below, sequenced in a study of T cell responses to AZD1222 COVID-19 vaccine. Assay: immunoSEQ multiplex PCR; the TCRdb copy retains only in-frame clones and omits some. The repertoire has some 200,000 clones, under 95% of them found once; the top ten carry roughly 0.99%. This specimen consisted of peripheral blood, obtained on day 0 of AZD1222 vaccination. These receptors were collected from an adult in good health.

J is TRBJ2-5 and V is TRBV7-6; 8 positions agree with TRBD2. Germline trimming cut 5 bases from V and 1 base from J; bases unmatched to any gene: 6. Per the germline V gene, CDR1 is SGHVS and CDR2 is FNYEAQ. CDR3 length: 15 amino acids. DNA for the CDR3: TGTGCCAGCAGCGCGGGAGGAGGGGGCCAAGAGACCCAGTACTTC. Translating it yields CASSAGGGGQETQYF.

The chain has TRBV14 and TRBJ1-1; D might be TRBD1 (5 bases). CDR1 SGHDN and CDR2 FVKESK come from the germline V gene. CDR3 length: 14 amino acids. The V and J ends lost 0 bases and 5 bases respectively, with 10 bases between them. The CDR3 nucleotides read TGTGCCAGCAGCCAAGAATTGGGGCAAACTGAAGCTTTCTTT. Translation gives CASSQELGQTEAFF.

In its sample, this clone was seen once. The chain uses TRBV7-8 and TRBJ1-3; TRBD1 might be the D (6 bases). V shed 5 bases and J shed 0 bases, with 17 bases lying between them. There are 17 residues in the CDR3. In germline, CDR1 is SGHVS, CDR2 FQNEAQ. The CDR3 here is CASSPFAGQHSGNTIYF. The CDR3 DNA is TGTGCCAGCAGCCCCTTTGCCGGACAGCACTCTGGAAACACCATATATTTT.

The chain uses TRBV27 and TRBJ2-1; 8 nucleotides agree with TRBD1. Trimming took 0 bases from V and 3 from J; bases not matched to a gene: 7. Germline CDR1 MNHEY, CDR2 SMNVEV (reference sequence). The length of the CDR3 is 17 residues. Here the CDR3 DNA reads TGTGCCAGCAGTTTATCCGGACAGGGTATAGGCTACAATGAGCAGTTCTTC. Translation: CASSLSGQGIGYNEQFF.

V and J are TRBV5-1 and TRBJ2-1; D gene unclear. The CDR3 extends over 13 amino acids. V lost 8 bases, J lost 3 bases, and 12 bases lay in between. Germline CDR1 SGHRS, CDR2 YFSETQ. CDR3 sequence (DNA): TGCGCCAGGTCAATCGTCGGCTACAATGAGCAGTTCTTC. It specifies CARSIVGYNEQFF.

The genes are TRBV5-4 and TRBJ1-6; TRBD1 agrees at 9 bases. The germline V gene has CDR1 SGHNT and CDR2 YYREEE (reference sequence). The CDR3 covers 15 residues. V was clipped by 0 bases and J by 6 bases; unmatched bases: 1. The CDR3 DNA reads TGTGCCAGCAGCTTGGGGGACAGGGTTAATTCACCCCTCCACTTT. It specifies CASSLGDRVNSPLHF.

The V gene is TRBV5-1, the J gene TRBJ2-3; TRBD2 agrees at 7 bases. Germline trimming cut 3 bases from V and 6 bases from J; bases unmatched to any gene: 16. The CDR3 is 17 amino acids. Germline values: CDR1 SGHRS, CDR2 YFSETQ. In DNA form, the CDR3 reads TGCGCCAGCAGCTCACATTTGGGAGGGGCGCGTGTTGATACGCAGTATTTT. Translated: CASSSHLGGARVDTQYF.

This clone has a single count. The rearrangement links TRBV5-6 to TRBJ1-3; D is possibly TRBD1 (5 bases). Germline V gene data show CDR1 as SGHDT and CDR2 as YYEEEE. V dropped 0 bases and J dropped 1 base, with 5 bases sitting between them. This CDR3 is built from 14 residues. CDR3 protein: CASSLAGSGNTIYF. CDR3 coding DNA: TGTGCCAGCAGCTTGGCAGGGTCTGGAAACACCATATATTTT.

The V and J genes are TRBV28 and TRBJ2-1; TRBD2 aligns across 9 bases. The CDR3 runs to 21 residues. Germline loops: CDR1 MDHEN, CDR2 SYDVKM. Trimming took 3 bases from V and 0 from J; bases not matched to a gene: 18. The CDR3 reads CASSFPREASGASSSYNEQFF. The CDR3 DNA follows: TGTGCCAGCAGTTTCCCCAGGGAGGCTAGCGGGGCGTCCAGCTCCTACAATGAGCAGTTCTTC.

The chain joins TRBV4-3 to TRBJ1-2; no reliable D call. The CDR3 extends over 13 amino acids. V lost 0 bases, J lost 1 base, and 3 bases lay in between. In germline, CDR1 is LGHNA, CDR2 YSLEER. DNA of the CDR3: TGCGCCAGCAGCCAAGATTTTAACTATGGCTACACCTTC. Translating gives CASSQDFNYGYTF.

The chain is built from TRBV14 and TRBJ2-7; TRBD2 aligns across 11 bases. Germline values: CDR1 SGHDN, CDR2 FVKESK. The CDR3 is made up of 13 amino acids. J gave up 8 bases and V 5 bases, and 5 bases lay outside the gene matches. The CDR3 nucleotides read TGTGCCAGCAGCTCACTAGCGGGAGACAAGCAGTACTTC. This translates into CASSSLAGDKQYF.

This clone was counted a single time. The chain uses TRBV9 and TRBJ2-1; D is perhaps TRBD1 (5 bases). The CDR3 is 14 residues long. The V end lost 3 bases, the J end lost 2 bases, and 9 bases lay between the germline ends. Germline V gene sequence: CDR1 SGDLS, CDR2 YYNGEE. The CDR3 bases are TGTGCCAGCAGCGCCAGGGTAACCTACAATGAGCAGTTCTTC. As protein: CASSARVTYNEQFF.

The chain carries TRBV3-1 (or the pseudogene TRBV3-2) and TRBJ2-1, with 10 nucleotides matching TRBD2. CDR3 length equals 17 residues. The V gene end was trimmed by 0 bases and the J gene end by 5 bases; junction bases not matched to a gene: 7. Germline CDR1 is LGHDT and CDR2 is YNNKEL (reference sequence). The CDR3 DNA follows: TGTGCCAGCAGCCAAGATCGCGCTAGCGGGGGCAACAATGAGCAGTTCTTC. Residues: CASSQDRASGGNNEQFF.

The chain couples TRBV5-1 to TRBJ1-2; 9 bases agree with TRBD1. This CDR3 spans 14 amino acids. Germline trimming cut 4 bases from V and 3 bases from J; bases unmatched to any gene: 4. In germline, CDR1 is SGHRS, CDR2 YFSETQ. The CDR3 DNA is TGCGCCAGCAGCACCTGGACAGGGGACTATGGCTACACCTTC. Translation: CASSTWTGDYGYTF.

The chain uses TRBV12-5 and TRBJ1-1; 9 nucleotides match TRBD1. The V segment lost 2 bases and the J segment 2 bases; nucleotides outside the gene matches: 6. This CDR3 is built from 16 residues. Germline CDR1 is LGHNT and CDR2 is FRNRAP. CDR3 nucleotide sequence: TGTGCTAGTGGTTTGCCACAGGGGGCGATCAACACTGAAGCTTTCTTT. Translated: CASGLPQGAINTEAFF.

CDR3 region: CASSSWQGAGNQPQHF. The CDR3 DNA follows: TGTGCCAGCAGTTCTTGGCAGGGGGCGGGCAATCAGCCCCAGCATTTT. J is TRBJ1-5 and V is TRBV27; 8 bases map to TRBD1. This CDR3 has 16 residues. Unmatched junction bases numbered 7, after V lost 4 bases and J lost 2 bases. Germline CDR1 reads MNHEY; CDR2 reads SMNVEV (reference sequence).

The genes are TRBV21-1 and TRBJ1-1; the table assigns TRBD1, which was not confirmed against the DNA. TRBV21-1 is described as a pseudogene. CDR3 length: 17 amino acids. The CDR3 region has the DNA TGTGCCAGCAGCAAAGCCTCTAACAGGGGCGAGAACACTGAAGCTTTCTTT. Protein sequence: CASSKASNRGENTEAFF.

In this sample, this clone turned up once. V is TRBV7-6 and J is TRBJ1-2, with D unclear. The V and J ends lost 5 bases and 4 bases respectively, with 14 bases between them. The CDR3 length is 14 residues. CDR1 is SGHVS, CDR2 FNYEAQ, per germline. The CDR3 protein is CASSPAGEGYGYTF. Here the CDR3 DNA reads TGTGCCAGCAGCCCGGCCGGGGAGGGCTATGGCTACACCTTC. Combining the CDR3 with reference TRBV7-6 and TRBJ1-2 gives the whole variable domain GAGVSQSPRYKVTKRGQDVALRCDPISGHVSLYWYRQALGQGPEFLTYFNYEAQQDKSGLPNDRFSAERPEGSISTLTIQRTEQRDSAMYRCASSPAGEGYGYTFGSGTRLTVV.

Concerning this clone itself: Other DNA variants within this sample encode the same CDR3. J is TRBJ2-7 and V is TRBV27; 7 bases are shared with TRBD1. J lost 2 bases, V lost 2 bases, and 6 bases had no gene match. Germline V gives CDR1 MNHEY, CDR2 SMNVEV (reference sequence). This CDR3 has 15 residues. CDR3 residues: CASSLLRQGAYEQYF. The CDR3, as DNA: TGTGCCAGCAGTTTACTCCGCCAGGGGGCCTACGAGCAGTACTTC.

The V gene is TRBV28, the J gene TRBJ1-3; tentatively, D is TRBD1 (5 bases). CDR1 and CDR2 (germline): MDHEN, SYDVKM. This CDR3 has 15 amino acids. Trimming took off 8 bases at V and 0 bases at J, with 14 bases between the two ends. The DNA for the CDR3 is TGTGCCAGCTCCGGGGCCCTCATCTCTGGAAACACCATATATTTT. This gives the protein CASSGALISGNTIYF.

The chain has TRBV6-5 and TRBJ1-4; D unresolved. V gave up 5 bases and J gave up 0 bases, with 4 bases separating them. Germline V gene lookup returns CDR1 MNHEY and CDR2 SVGAGI. The CDR3 spans 13 residues. The CDR3 loop reads CASSRTTNEKLFF. As DNA, the CDR3 is TGTGCCAGCAGTAGGACAACTAATGAAAAACTGTTTTTT.

The chain employs TRBV9 and TRBJ2-2, with no clear D. In germline, CDR1 is SGDLS, CDR2 YYNGEE. The CDR3 is 16 residues long. The V end was cut by 1 base, the J end by 0 bases, with 10 bases between. The CDR3 is CASSVYADPNTGELFF. CDR3 DNA sequence: TGTGCCAGCAGCGTATATGCGGATCCGAACACCGGGGAGCTGTTTTTT.

The CDR3 here is CASSGQTNEKLFF. The DNA of the CDR3 is TGTGCCAGCAGTGGGCAGACTAATGAAAAACTGTTTTTT. V is TRBV2 and J is TRBJ1-4, with D unresolved. V lost 4 bases and J lost 2, with 5 bases in between. Germline V gene sequence: CDR1 SNHLY, CDR2 FYNNEI. The CDR3 loop spans 13 amino acids. The full variable domain, in which reference TRBV2 and TRBJ1-4 provide the parts outside the CDR3, is EPEVTQTPSHQVTQMGQEVILRCVPISNHLYFYWYRQILGQKVEFLVSFYNNEISEKSEIFDDQFSVERPDGSNFTLKIRSTKLEDSAMYFCASSGQTNEKLFFGSGTQLSVL.

This sequence joins TRBV6-1 and TRBJ1-1, with TRBD1 as a possible D gene (5 bases). Trimming stripped 1 base from V and 7 bases from J, with 10 bases between. CDR3 length equals 13 residues. Germline V gene sequence: CDR1 MNHNS, CDR2 SASEGT. The CDR3 DNA sequence: TGTGCCAGCAGTGAAGTAACAGGCTATGAAGCTTTCTTT. This gives the protein CASSEVTGYEAFF.

The V and J genes are TRBV18 and TRBJ2-4; D remains ambiguous. CDR1 is KGHSH, CDR2 LQKENI, per germline. V was pared by 6 bases and J by 1 base, with 16 bases between. The CDR3 is 16 amino acids. This chain's CDR3 is CASSDRVDRAKNIQYF. The CDR3 DNA follows: TGTGCCAGCTCGGATAGGGTCGATAGGGCCAAAAACATTCAGTACTTC.

The chain uses TRBV7-8 and TRBJ1-2, with D possibly being TRBD1 (6 bases). CDR1 is SGHVS and CDR2 is FQNEAQ in the germline V gene. V dropped 3 bases and J dropped 9 bases, with 17 bases sitting between them. The CDR3 runs 14 residues. The CDR3 nucleotides are TGTGCCAGCAGCTTGGGGGGGCCCGGGTATCGCTACACCTTC. Translated, it gives CASSLGGPGYRYTF.

The V call is TRBV4-1, the J call TRBJ2-7, with D uncertain. V was clipped by 0 bases and J by 2 bases, with 8 bases between them. Germline lookup yields CDR1 MGHRA and CDR2 YSYEKL. The CDR3 sequence is 14 residues long. The DNA of the CDR3 is TGCGCCAGCAGCCAAGATTCGGGTCCCTACGAGCAGTACTTC. It is translated as CASSQDSGPYEQYF.

The J gene is TRBJ1-2, the V gene TRBV19; D might be TRBD1 (5 bases). V was trimmed by 5 bases and J by 2 bases, leaving 15 bases between them. CDR3 length: 15 residues. Germline lookup yields CDR1 LNHDA and CDR2 SQIVND (reference sequence). CDR3 sequence reads: CASSSDPGLNYGYTF. CDR3 nucleotides: TGTGCCAGTAGTTCCGATCCGGGGCTCAACTATGGCTACACCTTC. The full variable domain, its missing parts supplied by reference TRBV19 and TRBJ1-2, is DGGITQSPKYLFRKEGQNVTLSCEQNLNHDAMYWYRQDPGQGLRLIYYSQIVNDFQKGDIAEGYSVSREKKESFPLTVTSAQKNPTAFYLCASSSDPGLNYGYTFGSGTRLTVV.

This chain links TRBV13 with TRBJ2-7; D uncertain. Deletions cut 5 bases from V and 2 bases from J, with 13 bases between. The CDR3 is made up of 14 amino acids. Per the germline V gene, CDR1 is PRHDT and CDR2 is FYEKMQ (reference sequence). CDR3: CASSPVSETYEQYF. Here the CDR3 DNA reads TGTGCCAGCAGCCCCGTCAGTGAAACCTACGAGCAGTACTTC.

CDR3 residues: CSVDSEGPVEFF. The CDR3 nucleotides read TGCAGCGTTGACTCTGAGGGGCCCGTCGAGTTCTTC. The chain combines TRBV29-1 with TRBJ2-1; D is tentatively TRBD1 or TRBD2 (5 bases each). Trimming took 3 bases from V and 14 from J, leaving 17 bases between them. The germline gives CDR1 SQVTM, CDR2 ANQGSEA. This CDR3 spans 12 amino acids.